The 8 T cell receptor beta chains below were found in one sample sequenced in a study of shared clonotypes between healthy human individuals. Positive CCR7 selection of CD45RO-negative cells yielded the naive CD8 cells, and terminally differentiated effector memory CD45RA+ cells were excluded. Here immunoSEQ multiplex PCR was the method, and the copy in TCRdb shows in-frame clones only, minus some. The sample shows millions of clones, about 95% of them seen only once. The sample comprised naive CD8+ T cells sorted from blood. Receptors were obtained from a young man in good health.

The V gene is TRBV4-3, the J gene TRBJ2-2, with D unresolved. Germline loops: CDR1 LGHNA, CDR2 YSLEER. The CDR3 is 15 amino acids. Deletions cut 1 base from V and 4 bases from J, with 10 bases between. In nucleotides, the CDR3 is TGCGCCAGCAGCCAAGTGGTTTCGGGCACCGGGGAGCTGTTTTTT. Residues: CASSQVVSGTGELFF.

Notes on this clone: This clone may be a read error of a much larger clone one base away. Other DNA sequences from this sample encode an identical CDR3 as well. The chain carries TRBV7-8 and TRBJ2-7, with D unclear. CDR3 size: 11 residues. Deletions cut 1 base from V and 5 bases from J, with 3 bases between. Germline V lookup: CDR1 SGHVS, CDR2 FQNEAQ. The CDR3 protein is CASSLDDEQYF. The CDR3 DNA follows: TGTGCCAGCAGCTTAGACGACGAGCAGTACTTC. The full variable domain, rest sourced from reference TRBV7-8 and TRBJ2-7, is GAGVSQSPRYKVAKRGQDVALRCDPISGHVSLFWYQQALGQGPEFLTYFQNEAQLDKSGLPSDRFFAERPEGSVSTLKIQRTQQEDSAVYLCASSLDDEQYFGPGTRLTVT.

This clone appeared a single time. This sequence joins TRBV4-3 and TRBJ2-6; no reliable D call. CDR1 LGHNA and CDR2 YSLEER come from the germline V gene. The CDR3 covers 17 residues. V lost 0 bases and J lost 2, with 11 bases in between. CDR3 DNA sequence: TGCGCCAGCAGCCAAGATCCCCCACGTACTGGGGCCAACGTCCTGACTTTC. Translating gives CASSQDPPRTGANVLTF.

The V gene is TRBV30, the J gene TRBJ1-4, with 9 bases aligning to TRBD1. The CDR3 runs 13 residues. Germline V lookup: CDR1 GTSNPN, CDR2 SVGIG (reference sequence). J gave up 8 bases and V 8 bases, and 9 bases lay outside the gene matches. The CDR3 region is CALQTGGDEKLFF. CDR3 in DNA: TGTGCCCTTCAGACAGGGGGGGACGAAAAACTGTTTTTT.

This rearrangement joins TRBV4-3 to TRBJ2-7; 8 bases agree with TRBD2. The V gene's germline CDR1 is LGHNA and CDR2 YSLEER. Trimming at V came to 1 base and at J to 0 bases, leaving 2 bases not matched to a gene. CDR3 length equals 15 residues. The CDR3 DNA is TGCGCCAGCAGCCAAGTAAGCGGGAGCTCCTACGAGCAGTACTTC. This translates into CASSQVSGSSYEQYF.

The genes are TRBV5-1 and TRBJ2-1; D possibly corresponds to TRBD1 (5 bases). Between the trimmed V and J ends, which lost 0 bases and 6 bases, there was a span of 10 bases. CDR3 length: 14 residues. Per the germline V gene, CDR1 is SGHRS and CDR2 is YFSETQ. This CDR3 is CASSLEGLGNEQFF. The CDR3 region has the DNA TGCGCCAGCAGCTTGGAGGGGCTGGGCAATGAGCAGTTCTTC.

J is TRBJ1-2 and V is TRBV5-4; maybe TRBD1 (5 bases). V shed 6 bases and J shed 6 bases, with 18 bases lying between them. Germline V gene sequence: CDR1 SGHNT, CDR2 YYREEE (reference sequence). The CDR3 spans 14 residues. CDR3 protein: CASIPLGALDGYTF. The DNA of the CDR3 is TGTGCCAGCATCCCTCTAGGGGCATTGGATGGCTACACCTTC. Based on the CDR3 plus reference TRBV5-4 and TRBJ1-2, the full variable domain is ETGVTQSPTHLIKTRGQQVTLRCSSQSGHNTVSWYQQALGQGPQFIFQYYREEENGRGNFPPRFSGLQFPNYSSELNVNALELDDSALYLCASIPLGALDGYTFGSGTRLTVV.

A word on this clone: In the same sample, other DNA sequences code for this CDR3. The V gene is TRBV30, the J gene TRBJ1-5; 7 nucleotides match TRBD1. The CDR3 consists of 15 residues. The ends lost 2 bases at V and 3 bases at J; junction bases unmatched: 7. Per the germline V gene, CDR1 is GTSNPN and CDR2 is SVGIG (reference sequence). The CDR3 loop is CAWSPGTASNQPQHF. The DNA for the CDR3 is TGTGCCTGGAGTCCCGGGACAGCATCCAATCAGCCCCAGCATTTT.